These T cell receptor beta chains were read from a single sample in a study of T-cell reconstitution after alpha-beta-depleted transplantation in children. TCRdb called the PCR reads again in MiXCR, with one record for every CDR3 protein. The sample comprises about 980,000 distinct CDR3 sequences, about 26% of which are singletons, and roughly 31% rests with the top ten. The sample here was PBMCs, mostly from graft donor cells, taken 360 days after TCRalphabeta/CD19-depleted stem cell transplant. The receptors derive from a boy younger than two who had a stem cell transplant for SCID, so the T cells may come from the graft donor. The CDR3 runs from the conserved cysteine through the conserved F or W. D genes are given only for firm matches. The listing skips clone size in some rows; elsewhere it reads once, few, many or a size class.

j_call: TRBJ2-1; clone_size: NA; d_call: NA; cdr3_length: 16; v_call: TRBV5-1; cdr3_aa: CASSFPDRGGLNEQFF; cdr3_nt: TGCGCCAGCAGCTTCCCCGATAGGGGGGGGCTGAATGAGCAGTTCTTC
j_call: TRBJ2-7; clone_size: NA; d_call: NA; cdr3_length: 16; v_call: TRBV28; cdr3_aa: CASSFWVGGPSYEQYF; cdr3_nt: TGTGCCAGCAGTTTTTGGGTCGGGGGGCCTTCCTACGAGCAGTACTTC
j_call: TRBJ1-1; clone_size: many; d_call: NA; cdr3_length: 13; v_call: TRBV10-1; cdr3_aa: CASRRGLNTEAFF; cdr3_nt: TGCGCCAGCAGGAGGGGGTTGAACACTGAAGCTTTCTTT
j_call: TRBJ2-7; clone_size: NA; d_call: NA; cdr3_length: 15; v_call: TRBV18; cdr3_aa: CASSPLGRGAYEQYF; cdr3_nt: TGTGCCAGCTCACCACTGGGCCGGGGCGCCTACGAGCAGTACTTC
j_call: TRBJ1-1; clone_size: NA; d_call: NA; cdr3_length: 16; v_call: TRBV20-1; cdr3_aa: CSARDLAGHLNTEAFF; cdr3_nt: TGCAGTGCTAGAGATCTCGCCGGACACCTGAACACTGAAGCTTTCTTT
j_call: TRBJ1-5; clone_size: NA; d_call: NA; cdr3_length: 13; v_call: TRBV7-8; cdr3_aa: CASSLAPQGPQHF; cdr3_nt: TGTGCCAGCAGCTTAGCGCCCCAGGGCCCTCAGCATTTT
j_call: TRBJ2-1; clone_size: few; d_call: NA; cdr3_length: 12; v_call: TRBV7-9; cdr3_aa: CASSETYNEQFF; cdr3_nt: TGTGCCAGCAGCGAAACCTACAATGAGCAGTTCTTC
j_call: TRBJ1-1; clone_size: few; d_call: NA; cdr3_length: 11; v_call: TRBV6-6; cdr3_aa: CASRGSGEAFF; cdr3_nt: TGTGCCAGCAGGGGCTCGGGTGAAGCTTTCTTT
j_call: TRBJ1-2; clone_size: NA; d_call: TRBD1; cdr3_length: 14; v_call: TRBV28; cdr3_aa: CASSLNQGARGYTF; cdr3_nt: TGTGCCAGCAGTTTAAATCAGGGGGCGCGCGGCTACACCTTC
j_call: TRBJ2-5; clone_size: NA; d_call: NA; cdr3_length: 15; v_call: TRBV4-2; cdr3_aa: CASSQVSASQETQYF; cdr3_nt: TGTGCCAGCAGCCAAGTATCGGCGAGTCAAGAGACCCAGTACTTC
j_call: TRBJ2-2; clone_size: few; d_call: TRBD1; cdr3_length: 18; v_call: TRBV7-3; cdr3_aa: CASSLLFIGTGETGELFF; cdr3_nt: TGTGCCAGCAGCTTACTTTTCATAGGGACAGGAGAAACCGGGGAGCTGTTTTTT